This T cell receptor (beta chain) appears in the sequencing data of a study of shared clonotypes between healthy human individuals. Looking at the study overall: Used for every donor were three CD4 naive, three CD4 memory, two CD8 naive and one CD8 memory plate.

CD4+ cells yielded CD45RA+ naive and CD45RA-negative memory subsets. Germline CDR1 reads MDHEN; CDR2 reads SYDVKM. CDR3 length: 12 residues. The V and J ends lost 8 bases and 0 bases respectively, with 5 bases between them. The assay was immunoSEQ multiplex PCR, and TCRdb's table has in-frame clones only and misses some. The sample lists 1.6 million or so clones; around 95% were seen once. The clonotype originates from a man younger than 40 in good health. Sequenced input: naive CD4+ T cells sorted from blood. The subset is: CD45RA+ positively selected. The J gene is TRBJ2-1, the V gene TRBV28, with D unclear. CDR3 nucleotide sequence: TGTGCCAGCTGGAGCTCCTACAATGAGCAGTTCTTC. This gives the protein CASWSSYNEQFF. Using reference TRBV28 and TRBJ2-1 for the parts outside the CDR3, the full variable domain is DVKVTQSSRYLVKRTGEKVFLECVQDMDHENMFWYRQDPGLGLRLIYFSYDVKMKEKGDIPEGYSVSREKKERFSLILESASTNQTSMYLCASWSSYNEQFFGPGTRLTVL.